This T cell receptor beta chain was profiled in a study of blood T cell repertoires in COVID-19. Study context: COVID-19 samples, acute and convalescent, were from the United States, Italy and Spain. The cDNA or gDNA used as material had been derived from T cells, B-cell-depleted T cells, or PBMCs.

The authors' processing: Estimated nucleated cell counts came from reference gene primer amplification. Clones were sequenced by immunoSEQ multiplex PCR, and TCRdb holds only the in-frame ones, with some missing. That table gives V, J and clone size, and the DNA gave D and trimming. Of roughly 110,000 clones listed, roughly nine tenths are singletons. Germline V gives CDR1 MGHDK, CDR2 SYGVNS. This CDR3 has 14 residues. The germline V and J ends were trimmed by 1 base and 10 bases, with 14 bases remaining between them. The chain employs TRBV25-1 and TRBJ2-1, with D perhaps matching TRBD2 (6 bases). This TCR was sampled from a man aged 40-55 years with active or convalescent COVID-19. Sequencing input: peripheral blood. As DNA, the CDR3 is TGTGCCAGCAGTGAATCATCTGTGGCGGGAGAGCAGTTCTTC. Translating gives CASSESSVAGEQFF.